This passage covers 10 T cell receptor beta chains from one sample sequenced in a study of T cells in Graves' hyperthyroidism and ophthalmopathy. TCR beta CDR3 regions were amplified from RNA. During a first-round RT-PCR of the TCR CDR3, the HTBI primer set was used. TCRdb reanalysed the multiplex PCR reads using MiXCR and keeps one entry per CDR3 protein. Of approximately 870,000 distinct CDR3 sequences listed, 38% were seen once; the top ten hold approximately 8.7%. The material sequenced was blood. The receptors stem from a man between 18 and 35 years old with Graves' hyperthyroidism.

Only a few counts were recorded for this clonotype. The chain recombines TRBV2 with TRBJ1-6; 8 bases map to TRBD1. Germline assignment: CDR1 SNHLY and CDR2 FYNNEI. The V and J ends lost 5 bases and 14 bases, in that order; junction bases with no gene match: 8. CDR3 length equals 13 residues. DNA of the CDR3: TGTGCCAGCAGTTCCCGGACAGGGCAATCCCTCCACTTT. Residues: CASSSRTGQSLHF.

This clonotype turned up a few times. The chain uses TRBV5-1 and TRBJ1-2; maybe TRBD1 (5 bases). This CDR3 comprises 16 residues. CDR1 SGHRS and CDR2 YFSETQ come from the germline V gene. Trimming took off 5 bases at V and 2 bases at J, with 19 bases between the two ends. CDR3 in DNA: TGCGCCAGCAGTTCCGCAGGGCCACCATCGAACTATGGCTACACCTTC. This translates into CASSSAGPPSNYGYTF.

The rearrangement uses TRBV5-6 and TRBJ1-2, with 7 positions matching TRBD1. V lost 7 bases and J lost 5; bases outside the gene matches: 11. The CDR3 sequence is 14 residues long. Germline CDR1 reads SGHDT; CDR2 reads YYEEEE. CDR3 amino acids: CASLDYRGGYGYTF. The CDR3 region has the DNA TGTGCCAGCCTGGACTACAGGGGAGGATATGGCTACACCTTC.

V usage is TRBV7-9 and J usage is TRBJ2-7; D uncertain. Trimming pared 3 bases from V and 3 bases from J, leaving 21 bases between. This CDR3 has 17 residues. In germline, CDR1 is SEHNR, CDR2 FQNEAQ (reference sequence). The DNA for the CDR3 is TGTGCCAGCAGCTTTGGGTGGCCGCGCATCACCGACTACGAGCAGTACTTC. Translated: CASSFGWPRITDYEQYF.

The gene calls are TRBV9 and TRBJ1-4, with TRBD1 as a possible D gene (6 bases). Germline V lookup: CDR1 SGDLS, CDR2 YYNGEE. The V end lost 4 bases, the J end lost 4 bases, and 17 bases lay between the germline ends. The CDR3 covers 16 residues. In nucleotides, the CDR3 is TGTGCCAGCAGCCCTCTCCACAGGGCATTTAATGAAAAACTGTTTTTT. It specifies CASSPLHRAFNEKLFF.

This clonotype showed up many times. The chain employs TRBV25-1 and TRBJ2-7, with a possible D match to TRBD1 (6 bases). Deletions cut 5 bases from V and 2 bases from J, with 13 bases between. CDR1 MGHDK and CDR2 SYGVNS come from the germline V gene. This CDR3 spans 14 amino acids. The CDR3 spells CASSPGTFTYEQYF. The CDR3 DNA reads as TGTGCCAGCAGTCCCGGGACATTCACCTACGAGCAGTACTTC.

The chain couples TRBV12-3 or TRBV12-4 to TRBJ1-1; D is possibly TRBD1 (5 bases). V was trimmed by 7 bases and J by 0 bases, leaving 12 bases between them. The length of the CDR3 is 14 residues. CDR3 in DNA: TGTGCCAGCACCCCGGGACTCCTGAACACTGAAGCTTTCTTT. This gives the protein CASTPGLLNTEAFF.

The chain has TRBV2 and TRBJ2-2; TRBD1 is a possible D gene (6 bases). The V gene lost 7 bases and the J gene lost 5 bases, with 17 bases spanning the gap. This CDR3 is built from 15 residues. The germline V gene encodes CDR1 SNHLY and CDR2 FYNNEI. CDR3 sequence (DNA): TGTGCCAGCATAGACCGGACAGCGCGGACCGGGGAGCTGTTTTTT. Translating gives CASIDRTARTGELFF. Drawing the rest from reference TRBV2 and TRBJ2-2, the complete variable domain is EPEVTQTPSHQVTQMGQEVILRCVPISNHLYFYWYRQILGQKVEFLVSFYNNEISEKSEIFDDQFSVERPDGSNFTLKIRSTKLEDSAMYFCASIDRTARTGELFFGEGSRLTVL.

V and J are TRBV30 and TRBJ1-4; D gene ambiguous. The V gene's germline CDR1 is GTSNPN and CDR2 SVGIG (reference sequence). The CDR3 is made up of 13 amino acids. V lost 4 bases and J 3 bases, leaving 9 bases between the germline ends. The CDR3 nucleotides read TGTGCCTGGAATCCAAAGGCTAATGAAAAACTGTTTTTT. Protein sequence: CAWNPKANEKLFF.

This clonotype showed up just a few times. V gene TRBV7-6 combines with J gene TRBJ2-5, with D perhaps matching TRBD1 (6 bases). The length of the CDR3 is 14 residues. Trimming left V 5 bases short and J 4 bases short, with 14 bases between. The germline V gene has CDR1 SGHVS and CDR2 FNYEAQ. For the CDR3, the DNA is TGTGCCAGCAGCCATTACAGGGATCGAGAGACCCAGTACTTC. Translating it yields CASSHYRDRETQYF.